These T cell receptor beta chains were read from a single sample in a study of T cell responses to AZD1222 COVID-19 vaccine. The assay was immunoSEQ multiplex PCR, and TCRdb's table has in-frame clones only and misses some. The repertoire holds some 97,000 clones, with roughly 86% as singletons. Material: peripheral blood, obtained on day 0 of MenACWY control vaccination. All receptors derive from an adult in good health. The CDR3 runs from the conserved cysteine through the conserved F or W. Each record gives: CDR3 protein, V gene, D gene. A D gene is named only where the DNA matches it firmly.

CDR3aa: CASAGTSGYSYNEQFF
v_gene: TRBV19
d_gene: TRBD2

CDR3aa: CASSLTDSPSQPQHF
v_gene: TRBV6-4
d_gene: .

CDR3aa: CASSLFTDTGELFF
v_gene: TRBV19
d_gene: .

CDR3aa: CASSLKHGLSEAFF
v_gene: TRBV11-3
d_gene: .

CDR3aa: CASSELPGANVLTF
v_gene: TRBV6-4
d_gene: .

CDR3aa: CASSLDTDSYGYTF
v_gene: TRBV7-2
d_gene: .

CDR3aa: CASSELGSGLTYNEQFF
v_gene: TRBV2
d_gene: TRBD2

CDR3aa: CASSRQGLNTEAFF
v_gene: TRBV7-9
d_gene: TRBD1

CDR3aa: CASSLVGIPGNTIYF
v_gene: TRBV7-8
d_gene: .

CDR3aa: CASSLGPRSYGYTF
v_gene: TRBV7-2
d_gene: .

CDR3aa: CASKVGQDTEAFF
v_gene: TRBV5-1
d_gene: .

CDR3aa: CASSFGGARDEKLFF
v_gene: TRBV28
d_gene: .

CDR3aa: CASSSNGRNYGYTF
v_gene: TRBV28
d_gene: .

CDR3aa: CASSYEGRAGGYTF
v_gene: TRBV7-2
d_gene: .

CDR3aa: CASSQDREGFTEAFF
v_gene: TRBV4-3
d_gene: .

CDR3aa: CASSPDSGTVQFF
v_gene: TRBV11-2
d_gene: .

CDR3aa: CASSYSLQGWDTEAFF
v_gene: TRBV6-5
d_gene: TRBD1

CDR3aa: CASRQPGLSYEQYF
v_gene: TRBV6-5
d_gene: TRBD2

CDR3aa: CASSPRTGEGYGYTF
v_gene: TRBV4-1
d_gene: TRBD1

CDR3aa: CASSLQQGGSNQPQHF
v_gene: TRBV28
d_gene: .

CDR3aa: CASSLLETQYF
v_gene: TRBV5-4
d_gene: .

CDR3aa: CATSRAPGRTDTQYF
v_gene: TRBV15
d_gene: .

CDR3aa: CASSLWPQGYTF
v_gene: TRBV12-3/TRBV12-4
d_gene: .

CDR3aa: CASSFTGPQPQHF
v_gene: TRBV5-1
d_gene: .

CDR3aa: CASSLRGSYLNTEAFF
v_gene: TRBV7-3
d_gene: .

CDR3aa: CASSLPRGTPKAGEQFF
v_gene: TRBV19
d_gene: .

CDR3aa: CASSIQGTINEQFF
v_gene: TRBV19
d_gene: .

CDR3aa: CAWSELAGADTQYF
v_gene: TRBV30
d_gene: TRBD2

CDR3aa: CASSLAPGRGPYNSPLHF
v_gene: TRBV3-1/TRBV3-2
d_gene: .

CDR3aa: CASSGDRGHEQFF
v_gene: TRBV11-3
d_gene: TRBD1

CDR3aa: CASRFPGHADQPQHF
v_gene: TRBV19
d_gene: .

CDR3aa: CASSSGISGNTIYF
v_gene: TRBV7-2
d_gene: .

CDR3aa: CSVEGDRGLYEQYF
v_gene: TRBV29-1
d_gene: TRBD1

CDR3aa: CASSLSRSGWRLFF
v_gene: TRBV27
d_gene: .

CDR3aa: CASGPGTGVTDTQYF
v_gene: TRBV7-3
d_gene: TRBD1

CDR3aa: CAISEAQGATAFF
v_gene: TRBV10-3
d_gene: TRBD1

CDR3aa: CASSPGQGISDTQYF
v_gene: TRBV5-1
d_gene: TRBD1

CDR3aa: CASSPLHSATEAFF
v_gene: TRBV28
d_gene: .

CDR3aa: CASSQERALHGYTF
v_gene: TRBV4-3
d_gene: .

CDR3aa: CASSRSPGALYNYGYTF
v_gene: TRBV28
d_gene: .

CDR3aa: CASNKGQGNSPLHF
v_gene: TRBV28
d_gene: TRBD1

CDR3aa: CASTLGQSNQPQHF
v_gene: TRBV28
d_gene: .

CDR3aa: CASSEYGGANVLTF
v_gene: TRBV2
d_gene: .

CDR3aa: CASSEPGQGSGAAMNTEAFF
v_gene: TRBV2
d_gene: TRBD1